A selection of T cell receptor beta chains follows, all from one sample in a study of blood T cell repertoires in COVID-19. Method: immunoSEQ multiplex PCR; TCRdb's copy keeps in-frame clones and lacks some. This table has about 210,000 clones, roughly 84% appearing once. Material: peripheral blood. The receptor source for this set is a man in his forties or fifties with active or convalescent COVID-19. CDR3s include the opening cysteine and the closing phenylalanine or tryptophan. The D gene is left open where the match is weak. Expanded clones get a size class; other rows say once, few or many, or leave the size out.

D: NA
size: NA
length: 14
J: TRBJ1-6
V: TRBV5-1
CDR3: CASSLGQSNSPLHF
DNA: TGCGCCAGCAGCTTGGGGCAGTCCAATTCACCCCTCCACTTT

D: NA
size: once
length: 12
J: TRBJ2-7
V: TRBV12-3/TRBV12-4
CDR3: CASSDYGYEQYF
DNA: TGTGCCAGCAGCGACTATGGCTACGAGCAGTACTTC

D: NA
size: many
length: 10
J: TRBJ2-1
V: TRBV2
CDR3: CAPRSNEQFF
DNA: TGTGCCCCCCGGAGCAATGAGCAGTTCTTC

D: NA
size: few
length: 14
J: TRBJ1-5
V: TRBV7-8
CDR3: CASSWEGVPQPQHF
DNA: TGTGCCAGCAGCTGGGAGGGTGTTCCTCAGCCCCAGCATTTT

D: NA
size: NA
length: 17
J: TRBJ1-4
V: TRBV19
CDR3: CASSRARLHTTNEKLFF
DNA: TGTGCCAGTAGTAGGGCCAGGCTGCACACAACTAATGAAAAACTGTTTTTT

D: NA
size: NA
length: 12
J: TRBJ1-5
V: TRBV24-1
CDR3: CATSDVGQPQHF
DNA: TGTGCCACCAGTGATGTCGGTCAGCCCCAGCATTTT

D: NA
size: NA
length: 15
J: TRBJ1-4
V: TRBV4-3
CDR3: CASSLFTGRDEKLFF
DNA: TGCGCCAGCAGCCTATTTACAGGGCGGGATGAAAAACTGTTTTTT

D: TRBD1
size: NA
length: 15
J: TRBJ1-6
V: TRBV18
CDR3: CASSLNRGNNSPLHF
DNA: TGTGCCAGCTCACTAAACAGGGGGAATAATTCACCCCTCCACTTT

D: TRBD1
size: NA
length: 13
J: TRBJ2-7
V: TRBV6-5
CDR3: CASRPNRDSEQYF
DNA: TGTGCCAGCAGGCCAAACCGGGACAGCGAGCAGTACTTC

D: NA
size: NA
length: 13
J: TRBJ2-5
V: TRBV12-3/TRBV12-4
CDR3: CASRPAGQETQYF
DNA: TGTGCCAGCAGACCTGCGGGCCAAGAGACCCAGTACTTC

D: TRBD1
size: medium-sized
length: 15
J: TRBJ1-5
V: TRBV19
CDR3: CASRPSGQGNQPQHF
DNA: TGTGCCAGTAGGCCTTCGGGACAGGGCAATCAGCCCCAGCATTTT

D: NA
size: NA
length: 12
J: TRBJ1-2
V: TRBV10-2
CDR3: CASSETVTGYTF
DNA: TGCGCCAGCAGTGAGACAGTCACCGGCTACACCTTC

D: NA
size: NA
length: 15
J: TRBJ2-5
V: TRBV18
CDR3: CASSPLAGLAETQYF
DNA: TGTGCCAGCTCACCACTAGCAGGGTTGGCGGAGACCCAGTACTTC

D: NA
size: NA
length: 16
J: TRBJ2-2
V: TRBV3-1/TRBV3-2
CDR3: CASSQDGRANTGELFF
DNA: TGTGCCAGCAGCCAAGATGGCAGGGCGAACACCGGGGAGCTGTTTTTT

D: TRBD2
size: NA
length: 15
J: TRBJ2-7
V: TRBV9
CDR3: CASSVGGTNLYEQYF
DNA: TGTGCCAGCAGCGTAGGCGGGACTAACCTCTACGAGCAGTACTTC

D: NA
size: NA
length: 13
J: TRBJ2-1
V: TRBV7-3
CDR3: CASSQQVYNEQFF
DNA: TGTGCCAGCAGTCAACAGGTCTACAATGAGCAGTTCTTC

D: TRBD1
size: NA
length: 16
J: TRBJ1-1
V: TRBV5-1
CDR3: CASSRRQGNSDTEAFF
DNA: TGCGCCAGCAGCCGTCGACAGGGAAATTCGGACACTGAAGCTTTCTTT

D: TRBD1
size: few
length: 15
J: TRBJ2-3
V: TRBV3-1/TRBV3-2
CDR3: CASSPEGARTDTQYF
DNA: TGTGCCAGCAGCCCCGAGGGGGCGCGCACAGATACGCAGTATTTT

D: TRBD2
size: NA
length: 14
J: TRBJ2-5
V: TRBV28
CDR3: CASSFPSGMETQYF
DNA: TGTGCCAGCAGTTTCCCTAGCGGGATGGAGACCCAGTACTTC

D: NA
size: NA
length: 13
J: TRBJ1-1
V: TRBV2
CDR3: CASRAQLNTEAFF
DNA: TGTGCCAGCAGGGCTCAATTGAACACTGAAGCTTTCTTT

D: TRBD2
size: NA
length: 15
J: TRBJ2-5
V: TRBV7-2
CDR3: CASSRGTSEGETQYF
DNA: TGTGCCAGCAGCCGGGGGACTAGCGAGGGGGAGACCCAGTACTTC

D: TRBD1
size: NA
length: 16
J: TRBJ1-2
V: TRBV19
CDR3: CASSMFPPSAGGGYTF
DNA: TGTGCCAGTAGTATGTTCCCCCCTTCGGCAGGGGGCGGCTACACCTTC

D: NA
size: NA
length: 18
J: TRBJ2-1
V: TRBV15
CDR3: CATSGDFRPRAPYNEQFF
DNA: TGTGCCACCTCGGGGGACTTCAGACCGCGGGCCCCCTACAATGAGCAGTTCTTC

D: NA
size: NA
length: 15
J: TRBJ2-3
V: TRBV7-2
CDR3: CASSAYLQSTDTQYF
DNA: TGTGCCAGCAGCGCCTATCTACAGAGCACAGATACGCAGTATTTT

D: TRBD1
size: many
length: 16
J: TRBJ1-2
V: TRBV6-2/TRBV6-3
CDR3: CASSYSGWAGTDGYTF
DNA: TGTGCCAGCAGTTACTCAGGTTGGGCGGGGACAGACGGCTACACCTTC

D: NA
size: NA
length: 14
J: TRBJ1-5
V: TRBV7-8
CDR3: CASSPTASNQPQHF
DNA: TGTGCCAGCAGCCCGACAGCTAGCAATCAGCCCCAGCATTTT

D: NA
size: once
length: 15
J: TRBJ1-3
V: TRBV5-1
CDR3: CASSLVGSSGNTIYF
DNA: TGCGCCAGCAGCTTGGTTGGTAGCTCTGGAAACACCATATATTTT

D: NA
size: NA
length: 13
J: TRBJ1-1
V: TRBV2
CDR3: CASTRDTNTEAFF
DNA: TGTGCCAGCACCCGGGACACAAACACTGAAGCTTTCTTT

D: NA
size: few
length: 15
J: TRBJ2-1
V: TRBV4-1
CDR3: CASSQEASSYNEQFF
DNA: TGCGCCAGCAGCCAAGAGGCTAGCTCCTACAATGAGCAGTTCTTC

D: NA
size: NA
length: 16
J: TRBJ1-6
V: TRBV11-2
CDR3: CASSPSRGRDNSPLHF
DNA: TGTGCCAGCAGCCCCTCAAGGGGGAGGGATAATTCACCCCTCCACTTT

D: TRBD2
size: NA
length: 15
J: TRBJ2-5
V: TRBV2
CDR3: CASSREGLSRETQYF
DNA: TGTGCCAGCAGTAGGGAGGGACTCTCGAGGGAGACCCAGTACTTC

D: TRBD1
size: NA
length: 12
J: TRBJ1-1
V: TRBV6-5
CDR3: CASSTGGTEAFF
DNA: TGTGCCAGCAGCACAGGGGGCACTGAAGCTTTCTTT

D: TRBD1
size: NA
length: 16
J: TRBJ1-6
V: TRBV10-3
CDR3: CAISGTGGKGNSPLHF
DNA: TGTGCCATCAGTGGGACAGGGGGCAAGGGTAATTCACCCCTCCACTTT

D: TRBD1
size: NA
length: 14
J: TRBJ1-2
V: TRBV2
CDR3: CASSGLTGTGGYTF
DNA: TGTGCCAGCAGTGGCCTGACAGGGACGGGTGGCTACACCTTC

D: TRBD2
size: few
length: 16
J: TRBJ2-7
V: TRBV5-1
CDR3: CASSFSAREGSYEQYF
DNA: TGCGCCAGCAGCTTCTCTGCGCGGGAGGGCTCCTACGAGCAGTACTTC

D: TRBD2
size: NA
length: 16
J: TRBJ2-3
V: TRBV7-2
CDR3: CASKLTHSGDPDTQYF
DNA: TGTGCCAGCAAGCTTACGCATAGCGGGGATCCAGATACGCAGTATTTT

D: NA
size: NA
length: 14
J: TRBJ1-5
V: TRBV6-5
CDR3: CASSQKTGSQPQHF
DNA: TGTGCCAGCAGTCAAAAGACCGGGAGCCAGCCCCAGCATTTT

D: TRBD1
size: NA
length: 16
J: TRBJ1-4
V: TRBV5-1
CDR3: CASSPGTGSTNEKLFF
DNA: TGCGCCAGCAGCCCAGGGACAGGTTCAACTAATGAAAAACTGTTTTTT

D: TRBD1
size: NA
length: 12
J: TRBJ1-2
V: TRBV6-5
CDR3: CASRSRQGSYTF
DNA: TGTGCCAGCAGGTCCCGACAGGGAAGCTACACCTTC

D: NA
size: NA
length: 15
J: TRBJ2-1
V: TRBV19
CDR3: CASSMGQGPFNEQFF
DNA: TGTGCCAGTAGTATGGGGCAGGGTCCCTTCAATGAGCAGTTCTTC

D: NA
size: once
length: 14
J: TRBJ2-3
V: TRBV5-4
CDR3: CASSFNLERDTQYF
DNA: TGTGCCAGCAGCTTTAACCTGGAGAGAGATACGCAGTATTTT

D: NA
size: NA
length: 15
J: TRBJ2-3
V: TRBV4-3
CDR3: CASSQERDSTDTQYF
DNA: TGCGCCAGCAGCCAAGAGCGGGATAGCACAGATACGCAGTATTTT

D: NA
size: NA
length: 14
J: TRBJ1-2
V: TRBV5-4
CDR3: CASSRGGTNYGYTF
DNA: TGTGCCAGCAGCCGGGGGGGGACCAACTATGGCTACACCTTC

D: NA
size: NA
length: 19
J: TRBJ1-6
V: TRBV28
CDR3: CASSLWRGRQSSYNSPLHF
DNA: TGTGCCAGCAGCCTATGGAGGGGACGGCAGAGCTCCTATAATTCACCCCTCCACTTT

D: NA
size: NA
length: 15
J: TRBJ1-3
V: TRBV5-4
CDR3: CASSPGQSSGNTIYF
DNA: TGTGCCAGCAGCCCTGGACAGTCCTCTGGAAACACCATATATTTT

D: NA
size: NA
length: 16
J: TRBJ2-5
V: TRBV5-1
CDR3: CASSPSLGGGQETQYF
DNA: TGCGCCAGCAGCCCTTCCTTAGGCGGCGGGCAAGAGACCCAGTACTTC

D: NA
size: NA
length: 14
J: TRBJ1-1
V: TRBV7-3
CDR3: CASSPLQGITEAFF
DNA: TGTGCCAGCAGCCCTTTACAGGGTATCACTGAAGCTTTCTTT

D: NA
size: once
length: 14
J: TRBJ1-5
V: TRBV27
CDR3: CASSLWAGNQPQHF
DNA: TGTGCCAGCAGTTTATGGGCCGGCAATCAGCCCCAGCATTTT

D: NA
size: once
length: 14
J: TRBJ2-1
V: TRBV6-2/TRBV6-3
CDR3: CASSYRQLRDEQFF
DNA: TGTGCCAGCAGTTACCGACAGCTACGGGATGAGCAGTTCTTC

D: NA
size: NA
length: 14
J: TRBJ2-5
V: TRBV2
CDR3: CASSDEVPEKTQYF
DNA: TGTGCCAGCAGTGATGAGGTCCCGGAGAAGACCCAGTACTTC

D: TRBD1
size: NA
length: 14
J: TRBJ1-2
V: TRBV2
CDR3: CASSMTGSLQGYTF
DNA: TGTGCCAGCAGTATGACAGGGTCGCTGCAAGGCTACACCTTC

D: TRBD2
size: NA
length: 14
J: TRBJ2-1
V: TRBV19
CDR3: CASTTGGGLNEQFF
DNA: TGTGCCAGTACCACGGGGGGGGGCCTAAATGAGCAGTTCTTC

D: NA
size: NA
length: 13
J: TRBJ1-2
V: TRBV28
CDR3: CASSFPGNYGYTF
DNA: TGTGCCAGCAGTTTCCCGGGGAACTATGGCTACACCTTC

D: TRBD1
size: NA
length: 15
J: TRBJ2-5
V: TRBV3-1/TRBV3-2
CDR3: CASSPNTGAQETQYF
DNA: TGTGCCAGCAGCCCAAATACAGGGGCCCAAGAGACCCAGTACTTC

D: TRBD1
size: NA
length: 17
J: TRBJ1-4
V: TRBV15
CDR3: CATSSRGTGGWDEKLFF
DNA: TGTGCCACCAGCTCCAGGGGGACAGGGGGGTGGGATGAAAAACTGTTTTTT

D: TRBD2
size: NA
length: 15
J: TRBJ2-3
V: TRBV29-1
CDR3: CSANGLAGGADTQYF
DNA: TGCAGCGCAAACGGACTAGCGGGGGGAGCAGATACGCAGTATTTT

D: NA
size: NA
length: 14
J: TRBJ1-1
V: TRBV6-2/TRBV6-3
CDR3: CASSYPGAYTEAFF
DNA: TGTGCCAGCAGTTACCCAGGGGCGTACACTGAAGCTTTCTTT

D: TRBD1
size: few
length: 15
J: TRBJ1-2
V: TRBV4-1
CDR3: CASSQGGGTAYGYTF
DNA: TGCGCCAGCAGCCAAGGTGGGGGGACAGCCTATGGCTACACCTTC

D: TRBD2
size: NA
length: 16
J: TRBJ2-1
V: TRBV5-1
CDR3: CASSLAAGVRYNEQFF
DNA: TGCGCCAGCAGCTTGGCCGCGGGGGTAAGGTACAATGAGCAGTTCTTC

D: NA
size: NA
length: 14
J: TRBJ1-5
V: TRBV4-1
CDR3: CASSQVPGSQPQHF
DNA: TGCGCCAGCAGCCAAGTCCCCGGGTCCCAGCCCCAGCATTTT